The subject of this entry is one T cell receptor (beta chain). Authors' data handling: Scientists estimated how many nucleated cells there were by amplifying reference gene primers. Data came from immunoSEQ multiplex PCR; TCRdb stores just in-frame clones and leaves some out. D and trimming were read from the DNA, whereas the V and J calls and clone size are those reported in that table. The repertoire includes about 250,000 clones, about four fifths of them detected once, and about 8.9% sits in the top ten. This entry is derived from a study of blood T cell repertoires in COVID-19. Study-wide background: Samples came from the United States, Italy and Spain, spanning acute and convalescent COVID-19. PBMCs, B-cell-depleted T cells, or T cells were the source of the cDNA or gDNA that made up the material.

From germline, CDR1 is MNHNY and CDR2 SVGAGI (reference sequence). The V end was cut by 8 bases, the J end by 6 bases, with 13 bases between. The CDR3 is 13 residues long. The clonotype comes from an elderly man with acute or convalescent COVID-19. Sequenced input: peripheral blood. The chain has TRBV6-6 and TRBJ2-2; a possible D gene is TRBD2 (6 bases). The CDR3 sequence: CASGGSWAGELFF. The CDR3 coding sequence is TGTGCCAGCGGGGGGTCCTGGGCCGGGGAGCTGTTTTTT.